This is a list of T cell receptor beta chains from one sample in a study of cytomegalovirus exposure and HLA in healthy donors. Method: immunoSEQ multiplex PCR; TCRdb's copy keeps in-frame clones and lacks some. The repertoire holds approximately 160,000 clones, with about three quarters as singletons. Sequencing was performed on PBMCs. These receptors were obtained from a woman aged 25-40 years in good health and CMV-seropositive. CDR3s include the opening cysteine and the closing phenylalanine or tryptophan. The order of the fields is D gene, clone size, V gene, J gene, CDR3 protein, CDR3 DNA. D genes are given only for firm matches. Size is omitted from some rows. Given values are once, few, many or a class for expanded clones.

>TRBD1|-|TRBV7-3|TRBJ1-1
CASSLYGTGDTEAFF
TGTGCCAGCAGCTTGTACGGGACAGGGGACACTGAAGCTTTCTTT
>-|-|TRBV6-5|TRBJ1-2
CASSYGGNYGYTF
TGTGCCAGCAGTTACGGCGGTAACTATGGCTACACCTTC
>TRBD2|-|TRBV25-1|TRBJ2-7
CASRGGLAGASYEQYF
TGTGCCAGCAGGGGGGGACTAGCGGGGGCCTCCTACGAGCAGTACTTC
>-|-|TRBV30|TRBJ1-2
CAWSAVNYGYTF
TGTGCCTGGAGTGCCGTTAACTATGGCTACACCTTC
>-|-|TRBV5-1|TRBJ2-1
CASSLDARPSYNEQFF
TGCGCCAGCAGCTTGGACGCTAGACCCTCCTACAATGAGCAGTTCTTC
>-|-|TRBV4-2|TRBJ2-2
CASSQDGTNTGELFF
TGTGCCAGCAGCCAAGACGGGACGAACACCGGGGAGCTGTTTTTT
>-|-|TRBV5-1|TRBJ1-4
CASSLAGQGYEKLFF
TGCGCCAGCAGCTTGGCGGGTCAGGGGTACGAAAAACTGTTTTTT
>TRBD1|-|TRBV28|TRBJ2-7
CASSLRQGAYEQYF
TGTGCCAGCAGCCTTAGACAGGGGGCCTACGAGCAGTACTTC
>-|-|TRBV5-6|TRBJ2-3
CASSLVQAQGTDTQYF
TGTGCCAGCAGCTTGGTACAGGCCCAAGGCACAGATACGCAGTATTTT
>TRBD1|-|TRBV6-6|TRBJ1-1
CASSRGQGTEAFF
TGTGCCAGCAGCAGGGGGCAGGGCACTGAAGCTTTCTTT
>TRBD1|-|TRBV7-2|TRBJ1-1
CASSSEGGRTEAFF
TGTGCCAGCAGCTCAGAAGGGGGCAGGACTGAAGCTTTCTTT
>TRBD1|-|TRBV27|TRBJ2-1
CASTPGTGGFNEQFF
TGTGCCAGCACTCCGGGGACAGGGGGATTCAATGAGCAGTTCTTC
>-|-|TRBV21-1|TRBJ2-1
CASSAGDEQFF
TGTGCCAGCAGCGCGGGAGATGAGCAGTTCTTC
>TRBD2|-|TRBV5-1|TRBJ2-5
CASSATSGQETQYF
TGCGCCAGCAGCGCGACTAGCGGACAAGAGACCCAGTACTTC
>-|few|TRBV5-4|TRBJ2-1
CASSLGPQGPEQFF
TGTGCCAGCAGCTTGGGCCCCCAGGGGCCTGAGCAGTTCTTC
>TRBD1|-|TRBV19|TRBJ2-7
CASSIPGQGYEQYF
TGTGCCAGTAGTATTCCGGGACAGGGCTACGAGCAGTACTTC
>-|-|TRBV27|TRBJ2-7
CASIKTAGIYEQYF
TGTGCCAGCATCAAGACGGCGGGAATCTACGAGCAGTACTTC
>-|-|TRBV5-1|TRBJ2-3
CASSFSRDTDTQYF
TGCGCCAGCAGCTTTAGCCGGGACACAGATACGCAGTATTTT
>TRBD2|-|TRBV30|TRBJ2-1
CAWGFGTTYNEQFF
TGTGCCTGGGGTTTTGGGACTACATACAATGAGCAGTTCTTC
>-|once|TRBV27|TRBJ1-1
CASSLLGTGMNTEAFF
TGTGCCAGCAGTTTGCTCGGAACGGGGATGAACACTGAAGCTTTCTTT
>-|-|TRBV6-1|TRBJ1-5
CASSDTGNSNQPQHF
TGTGCCAGCAGTGACACAGGGAATAGCAATCAGCCCCAGCATTTT
>TRBD1|-|TRBV29-1|TRBJ2-7
CSVMTGGSYEQYF
TGCAGCGTAATGACAGGGGGCTCCTACGAGCAGTACTTC
>-|once|TRBV7-5|TRBJ1-2
CVRSLESGVYYGYTF
TGTGTCAGAAGCTTAGAGTCAGGGGTCTACTATGGCTACACCTTC
>-|-|TRBV28|TRBJ1-4
CASQGRSTTNEKLFF
TGTGCCAGTCAGGGCCGGAGCACAACTAATGAAAAACTGTTTTTT
>TRBD1|-|TRBV18|TRBJ1-1
CASSPPGQGPMNTEAFF
TGTGCCAGCTCACCTCCGGGACAGGGGCCCATGAACACTGAAGCTTTCTTT
>TRBD1|-|TRBV11-2|TRBJ1-4
CASRQGNEKLFF
TGTGCCAGCCGACAGGGTAATGAAAAACTGTTTTTT
>-|-|TRBV30|TRBJ2-5
CAWSVGQGETQYF
TGTGCCTGGAGTGTAGGCCAGGGAGAGACCCAGTACTTC
>-|-|TRBV4-3|TRBJ1-4
CASRGVGGADEKLFF
TGCGCCAGCCGGGGTGTGGGCGGGGCGGATGAAAAACTGTTTTTT
>-|-|TRBV11-3|TRBJ2-7
CASSLVVMGLEQYF
TGTGCCAGCAGCTTAGTAGTTATGGGCCTCGAGCAGTACTTC
>TRBD1|-|TRBV28|TRBJ1-2
CASSTGTGLAYGYTF
TGTGCCAGCAGTACGGGGACAGGGTTAGCCTATGGCTACACCTTC
>-|-|TRBV19|TRBJ1-1
CASSSYRNTEAFF
TGTGCCAGTAGCTCGTACAGGAACACTGAAGCTTTCTTT
>TRBD2|-|TRBV7-6|TRBJ2-5
CASSLEAGGLETQYF
TGTGCCAGCAGCTTAGAAGCGGGAGGGTTGGAGACCCAGTACTTC
>TRBD2|-|TRBV6-1|TRBJ2-3
CASSGLAGGDTQYF
TGTGCCAGCAGTGGACTAGCGGGGGGGGATACGCAGTATTTT
>TRBD1|few|TRBV18|TRBJ2-5
CASSGDRGPETQYF
TGTGCCAGCTCAGGGGACAGGGGGCCGGAGACCCAGTACTTC
>-|-|TRBV27|TRBJ1-1
CASSPLQGGNTEAFF
TGTGCCAGCAGTCCGCTACAGGGCGGGAACACTGAAGCTTTCTTT
>-|-|TRBV6-5|TRBJ2-4
CASQQVAKNIQYF
TGTGCCAGCCAACAGGTGGCCAAAAACATTCAGTACTTC
>TRBD2|-|TRBV27|TRBJ2-1
CASSEGTSGRNEQFF
TGTGCCAGCAGTGAAGGGACTAGCGGGAGGAATGAGCAGTTCTTC
>-|-|TRBV28|TRBJ2-2
CASSFGAAGRVELFF
TGTGCCAGCAGTTTTGGGGCGGCCGGCCGCGTGGAGCTGTTTTTT
>-|-|TRBV7-9|TRBJ1-2
CSSSLAQSSGYTF
TGTTCCAGCAGCTTAGCGCAGTCCTCCGGCTACACCTTC
>-|-|TRBV5-8|TRBJ1-2
CASSLGGNYGYTF
TGTGCCAGCAGCTTGGGGGGCAACTATGGCTACACCTTC